Below, 23 T cell receptor beta chains from the same sample are listed, as sequenced in a study of blood T cell repertoires in COVID-19. Clones were read by immunoSEQ multiplex PCR, and TCRdb kept only the in-frame ones, dropping some. Here the sample spans 300,000 to 400,000 clones, 88% being singletons. Sequencing input: peripheral blood. These receptors all stem from a woman in her 70s with COVID-19, enrolled during active disease.

The genes are TRBV28 and TRBJ1-5; D gene uncertain. This CDR3 comprises 14 residues. Germline loops: CDR1 MDHEN, CDR2 SYDVKM. V shed 3 bases and J shed 7 bases, with 13 bases lying between them. CDR3 protein: CASSLLAERQPQHF. CDR3 sequence (DNA): TGTGCCAGCAGTTTGTTAGCGGAGAGACAGCCCCAGCATTTT.

This sequence joins TRBV5-6 and TRBJ2-7; 7 positions agree with TRBD1. With V trimmed by 4 bases and J by 8 bases, 9 bases remained unmatched. Germline V gene sequence: CDR1 SGHDT, CDR2 YYEEEE. This CDR3 has 13 residues. CDR3 sequence (DNA): TGTGCCAGCAGCGGGGACAGAGAAGTTCAGCAGTACTTC. This gives the protein CASSGDREVQQYF.

The chain joins TRBV6-1 to TRBJ2-3; the D gene is possibly TRBD2 (5 bases). CDR3 length: 16 residues. Trimming cost V 1 base and J 1 base, with 12 bases left between them. Germline V gene sequence: CDR1 MNHNS, CDR2 SASEGT. The chain's CDR3 is CASSEGGIQGTDTQYF. CDR3 sequence (DNA): TGTGCCAGCAGTGAAGGAGGGATTCAGGGCACAGATACGCAGTATTTT.

The V call is TRBV7-2, the J call TRBJ1-1; TRBD1 matches at 9 bases. V shed 3 bases, J shed 5 bases, and the junction held 10 bases outside the gene matches. The CDR3 loop spans 16 amino acids. Germline V gives CDR1 SGHTA, CDR2 FQGNSA. CDR3 in amino acids: CASSFGTGLGSTEAFF. The DNA of the CDR3 is TGTGCCAGCAGCTTCGGGACAGGGCTCGGGAGTACTGAAGCTTTCTTT.

The V call is TRBV18, the J call TRBJ1-5; D might be TRBD1 (6 bases). Germline-derived CDR1 and CDR2 are KGHSH and LQKENI. This CDR3 is built from 15 residues. Trimming stripped 0 bases from V and 7 bases from J, with 13 bases between. CDR3 bases: TGTGCCAGCTCACCACCGGGGGCGGGGGGCCAGCCCCAGCATTTT. It translates to CASSPPGAGGQPQHF. Together with reference TRBV18 and TRBJ1-5, the CDR3 gives the full variable domain: NAGVMQNPRHLVRRRGQEARLRCSPMKGHSHVYWYRQLPEEGLKFMVYLQKENIIDESGMPKERFSAEFPKEGPSILRIQQVVRGDSAAYFCASSPPGAGGQPQHFGDGTRLSIL.

The genes are TRBV4-3 and TRBJ2-2, with D possibly matching TRBD2 (5 bases). Trimming cost V 0 bases and J 1 base, with 9 bases left between them. CDR1 and CDR2 from the germline V gene are LGHNA and YSLEER. This CDR3 has 16 residues. The CDR3 protein is CASSQEPAGNTGELFF. CDR3 coding DNA: TGCGCCAGCAGCCAAGAGCCCGCGGGGAACACCGGGGAGCTGTTTTTT.

V and J are TRBV18 and TRBJ2-2; 9 bases are a match to TRBD1. The J segment lost 9 bases and the V segment lost 3 bases, leaving 5 bases of the junction unmatched. CDR1 is KGHSH, CDR2 LQKENI, per germline. The CDR3 totals 14 residues. As DNA, the CDR3 is TGTGCCAGCTCACCGACGGACAGGGGACGGGAGCTGTTTTTT. Protein: CASSPTDRGRELFF.

The chain combines TRBV30 with TRBJ2-7, with 7 nucleotides matching TRBD2. From germline, CDR1 is GTSNPN and CDR2 SVGIG (reference sequence). V lost 0 bases to trimming and J lost 6 bases; unmatched junction nucleotides: 5. This CDR3 contains 13 residues. The CDR3 loop is CAWSVWEGTEQYF. The CDR3 DNA reads TGTGCCTGGAGTGTATGGGAGGGAACCGAGCAGTACTTC.

This rearrangement joins TRBV4-2 to TRBJ2-2; maybe TRBD1 (6 bases). V dropped 6 bases and J dropped 7 bases, with 12 bases sitting between them. Germline CDR1 LGHNA, CDR2 YNFKEQ. This CDR3 has 13 residues. The CDR3 DNA reads as TGTGCCAGCAGTGCAGAAGGGGGCGGGGAGCTGTTTTTT. It encodes CASSAEGGGELFF.

The chain has TRBV6-5 and TRBJ2-3; no firm D call. The CDR3 is 13 amino acids. V lost 10 bases and J 0 bases, leaving 11 bases between the germline ends. The germline gives CDR1 MNHEY, CDR2 SVGAGI. Here the CDR3 DNA reads TGTGCCACAGTGGAGTTCAGCACAGATACGCAGTATTTT. Translating it yields CATVEFSTDTQYF.

The rearrangement uses TRBV7-2 and TRBJ1-1; 8 bases are shared with TRBD1. The CDR3 spans 15 residues. The germline V gene has CDR1 SGHTA and CDR2 FQGNSA. V shed 4 bases, J shed 0 bases, and the junction held 4 bases outside the gene matches. The CDR3 DNA reads as TGTGCCAGCAGCTCAGGACAGGGAATGAACACTGAAGCTTTCTTT. Its protein product is CASSSGQGMNTEAFF.

This clone was observed at least ten times. Other DNA sequences in the sample encode the same CDR3. This chain connects TRBV5-6 to TRBJ1-5, with unresolved D. CDR3 length equals 14 residues. Trimming took 2 bases from V and 3 from J, leaving 9 bases between them. Germline V gene sequence: CDR1 SGHDT, CDR2 YYEEEE. The CDR3 DNA reads TGTGCCAGCAGCTTAGGAGGGTCCAATCAGCCCCAGCATTTT. Translating it yields CASSLGGSNQPQHF.

In regard to this clone: This specimen includes other DNA sequences encoding the same CDR3. The rearrangement uses TRBV6-5 and TRBJ1-2; 12 nucleotides agree with TRBD1. V was clipped by 2 bases and J by 5 bases; unmatched bases: 3. The CDR3 is 15 amino acids. The V gene's germline CDR1 is MNHEY and CDR2 SVGAGI. CDR3 loop: CASSYRDRGLYGYTF. CDR3 sequence (DNA): TGTGCCAGCAGTTACCGGGACAGGGGGCTTTATGGCTACACCTTC.

V gene TRBV19 combines with J gene TRBJ1-1; a possible D gene is TRBD1 (5 bases). In germline, CDR1 is LNHDA, CDR2 SQIVND (reference sequence). V gave up 5 bases and J gave up 0 bases, with 10 bases separating them. CDR3 size: 14 residues. Here the CDR3 DNA reads TGTGCCAGTAGTTACGACAGACTGAACACTGAAGCTTTCTTT. It specifies CASSYDRLNTEAFF.

This chain links TRBV11-2 with TRBJ1-6, with D unclear. Germline V gives CDR1 SGHAT, CDR2 FQNNGV. This CDR3 contains 16 residues. V gave up 1 base and J gave up 2 bases, with 9 bases separating them. CDR3 nucleotides: TGTGCCAGCAGCTTAGGGGCGGGCCCCTATAATTCACCCCTCCACTTT. Translated: CASSLGAGPYNSPLHF. The whole variable domain, filled in from reference TRBV11-2 and TRBJ1-6, reads EAGVAQSPRYKIIEKRQSVAFWCNPISGHATLYWYQQILGQGPKLLIQFQNNGVVDDSQLPKDRFSAERLKGVDSTLKIQPAKLEDSAVYLCASSLGAGPYNSPLHFGNGTRLTVT.

This chain connects TRBV7-7 to TRBJ2-7, with D possibly being TRBD2 (6 bases). The V and J ends lost 1 base and 3 bases respectively, with 13 bases between them. This CDR3 has 15 residues. The germline CDR1 and CDR2 sequences are SSHAT and FNYEAQ (reference sequence). The CDR3 sequence is CASSLGASEHYEQYF. The CDR3 nucleotides are TGTGCCAGCAGCTTAGGAGCTAGCGAACACTACGAGCAGTACTTC.

This rearrangement joins TRBV3-1 (or the pseudogene TRBV3-2) to TRBJ1-2, with D possibly TRBD1 on 5 matching bases. The CDR3 consists of 14 residues. V lost 0 bases and J 8 bases, leaving 13 bases between the germline ends. From germline, CDR1 is LGHDT and CDR2 YNNKEL (reference sequence). The DNA for the CDR3 is TGTGCCAGCAGCCAAGATCTTGGGGCGGGGGGCTACACCTTC. It specifies CASSQDLGAGGYTF.

The chain couples TRBV18 to TRBJ2-6; the D gene is possibly TRBD2 (6 bases). The germline V and J ends were trimmed by 1 base and 0 bases, with 19 bases remaining between them. Germline-derived CDR1 and CDR2 are KGHSH and LQKENI. The CDR3 is made up of 20 amino acids. The CDR3, as DNA: TGTGCCAGCTCACCACGAGATTTGGGGGGATCTTACTCTGGGGCCAACGTCCTGACTTTC. Translated: CASSPRDLGGSYSGANVLTF.

The chain links TRBV10-2 to TRBJ1-2; 7 bases fit TRBD1. CDR1 and CDR2 (germline): WSHSY, SAAADI. This CDR3 is built from 14 residues. Trimming took 4 bases from V and 6 from J; bases not matched to a gene: 8. The DNA for the CDR3 is TGCGCCAGCAGTGCGACAGGGAAAAGGGATGGCTACACCTTC. It specifies CASSATGKRDGYTF.

The V and J genes are TRBV21-1 and TRBJ2-1; TRBD2, as called in the table, went unchecked against the DNA. TRBV21-1 is described as a pseudogene. The CDR3 totals 15 residues. CDR3 protein: CASRTTAGGPSEQFF. Here the CDR3 DNA reads TGTGCCAGCAGGACAACAGCGGGGGGGCCAAGTGAGCAGTTCTTC.

The V gene is TRBV12-3 or TRBV12-4, the J gene TRBJ1-2; the D is unclear. The V end was cut by 7 bases, the J end by 1 base, with 10 bases between. CDR3 length equals 13 residues. The CDR3 loop reads CASNSRLNYGYTF. DNA for the CDR3: TGTGCCAGCAACTCCAGGCTTAACTATGGCTACACCTTC.

The rearrangement uses TRBV5-4 and TRBJ1-3; TRBD1 aligns across 8 bases. The ends lost 9 bases at V and 2 bases at J; junction bases unmatched: 10. Germline-derived CDR1 and CDR2 are SGHNT and YYREEE (reference sequence). The CDR3 covers 15 residues. CDR3 sequence reads: CATYQDRAAGNTIYF. As DNA, the CDR3 is TGTGCCACCTACCAGGACAGGGCGGCTGGAAACACCATATATTTT.

The chain has TRBV19 and TRBJ2-4, with 8 bases aligning to TRBD1. The germline gives CDR1 LNHDA, CDR2 SQIVND (reference sequence). The CDR3 consists of 14 residues. V lost 6 bases, J lost 7 bases, and 8 bases stayed unmatched. For the CDR3, the DNA is TGTGCCAGTAGCGGACAGGGTTTTTTGAACATTCAGTACTTC. It encodes CASSGQGFLNIQYF.